Shown below are 3 T cell receptor beta chains from a single sample sequenced in a study of cytomegalovirus exposure and HLA in healthy donors. PCR primers comprised 60 Vbeta and 13 Jbeta primers. Sequencing was performed with immunoSEQ multiplex PCR; in TCRdb, only in-frame clones are kept and a portion is missing. The data include roughly 140,000 clones; the top ten clones carry 2% to 3%. The sequenced sample was PBMCs. Every receptor here comes from a man aged 40-55 years in good health and CMV-seronegative.

The chain is built from TRBV6-5 and TRBJ1-2; D perhaps matches TRBD1 (5 bases). CDR3 length: 14 residues. Looked up from germline, CDR1 is MNHEY and CDR2 is SVGAGI. With 2 bases removed from V and 2 bases from J, the gap between germline ends came to 9 bases. The CDR3 loop reads CASSYPGSNYGYTF. In DNA form, the CDR3 reads TGTGCCAGCAGTTACCCAGGGTCCAACTATGGCTACACCTTC.

The chain joins TRBV4-1 to TRBJ2-7, with D perhaps TRBD2 (5 bases). The germline CDR1 and CDR2 sequences are MGHRA and YSYEKL. This CDR3 is 15 amino acids long. V was cut by 0 bases and J by 0 bases, with 9 bases left in between. DNA of the CDR3: TGCGCCAGCAGCCAAGATCGGGGTAGCTCCTACGAGCAGTACTTC. Translation: CASSQDRGSSYEQYF.

V gene TRBV5-1 combines with J gene TRBJ2-3, with 9 positions matching TRBD1. Germline-derived CDR1 and CDR2 are SGHRS and YFSETQ. V was pared by 5 bases and J by 2 bases, with 6 bases of the junction left unmatched. The CDR3 has 15 amino acids. The CDR3 nucleotides read TGCGCCAGCAGTTCCGGACAGGGGAACACAGATACGCAGTATTTT. It codes for CASSSGQGNTDTQYF. The whole variable domain, remainder taken from reference TRBV5-1 and TRBJ2-3, is KAGVTQTPRYLIKTRGQQVTLSCSPISGHRSVSWYQQTPGQGLQFLFEYFSETQRNKGNFPGRFSGRQFSNSRSEMNVSTLELGDSALYLCASSSGQGNTDTQYFGPGTRLTVL.